This record looks at one TCR beta chain sequence and its context. These data are taken from a study of blood T cell repertoires in COVID-19. Study-wide background: Sites across the United States, Italy and Spain contributed samples from acute and convalescent COVID-19. Sources were T cells, B-cell-depleted T cells, or PBMCs; the material itself was cDNA or gDNA.

The authors' processing: It was from reference gene primer amplification that nucleated cell counts were estimated. Here immunoSEQ multiplex PCR was the method, and the copy in TCRdb shows in-frame clones only, minus some. Clone size and the V and J calls come from that table; the DNA yielded D and trimming. The table has 300,000 to 450,000 clones, around 87% seen once; the top ten hold about 2.5%. CDR3 length: 17 amino acids. V was pared by 0 bases and J by 4 bases, with 17 bases between. Germline CDR1 reads SGHTA; CDR2 reads FQGNSA. Seattle cases were enrolled at active infection and followed longitudinally.

The chain recombines TRBV7-2 with TRBJ2-3; TRBD2 might be the D (6 bases). Sequencing used peripheral blood. This TCR was sampled from a woman in her sixties with COVID-19, enrolled during active disease. Here the CDR3 reads CASSLALLQTSADTQYF. The CDR3 DNA is TGTGCCAGCAGCTTAGCCCTGCTTCAGACTAGTGCAGATACGCAGTATTTT.